The T cell receptor (beta chain) under discussion was sequenced for a study of blood T cells in healthy people across ages. A second PCR, run for roughly 7 to 11 cycles, used a sample-barcoded 5' primer plus a J-beta primer mix. Paired-end reads containing CDR3 totaled no fewer than 2.5 million for each sample. TCRdb passed the 5' RACE reads through MiXCR, listing each CDR3 protein once. Among fewer than 1,000,000 distinct CDR3 sequences listed, around 50% were seen once. Study-wide results and limits: It was held that diversity estimates obtained from one million T cells represented underestimates.

Notes on this clonotype: Antigen unknown.

The V end was cut by 0 bases, the J end by 4 bases, with 8 bases between. Germline loops: CDR1 SNHLY, CDR2 FYNNEI. The CDR3 contains 14 residues. The receptor was derived from a man aged 80 or over in good health. The sample consisted of blood. J is TRBJ2-3 and V is TRBV2; D unclear. The CDR3, as DNA: TGTGCCAGCAGTGAAGCGGGTAGGGCAGATACGCAGTATTTT. Translation gives CASSEAGRADTQYF.